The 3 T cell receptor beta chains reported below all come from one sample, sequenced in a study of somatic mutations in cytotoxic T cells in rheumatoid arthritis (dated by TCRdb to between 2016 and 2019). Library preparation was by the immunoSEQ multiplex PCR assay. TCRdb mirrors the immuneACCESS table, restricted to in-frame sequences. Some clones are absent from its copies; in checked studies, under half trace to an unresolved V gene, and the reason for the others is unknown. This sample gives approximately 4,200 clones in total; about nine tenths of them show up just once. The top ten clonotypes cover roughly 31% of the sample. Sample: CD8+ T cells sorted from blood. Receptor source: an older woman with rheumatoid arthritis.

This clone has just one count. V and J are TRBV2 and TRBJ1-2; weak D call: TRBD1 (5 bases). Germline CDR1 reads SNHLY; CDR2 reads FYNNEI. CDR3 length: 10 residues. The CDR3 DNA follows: TGTGCGGCAGGGTCCTATGGCTACACCTTC. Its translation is CAAGSYGYTF. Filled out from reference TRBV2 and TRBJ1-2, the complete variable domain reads EPEVTQTPSHQVTQMGQEVILRCVPISNHLYFYWYRQILGQKVEFLVSFYNNEISEKSEIFDDQFSVERPDGSNFTLKIRSTKLEDSAMYFCAAGSYGYTFGSGTRLTVV.

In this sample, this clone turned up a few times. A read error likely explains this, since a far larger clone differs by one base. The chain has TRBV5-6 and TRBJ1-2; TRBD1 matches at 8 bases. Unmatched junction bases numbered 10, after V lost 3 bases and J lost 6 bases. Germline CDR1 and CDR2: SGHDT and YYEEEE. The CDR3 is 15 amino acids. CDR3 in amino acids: CASSWDRTLYDGYTF. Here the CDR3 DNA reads TGTGCCAGCAGCTGGGACAGGACCTTATACGATGGCTACACCTTC.

The CDR3 DNA sequence: TGCGCCAGCAGCTACACCGATGGACTAGCGGGTAATCCAATTAACAATGAGCAGTTCTTC. Residues: CASSYTDGLAGNPINNEQFF. The chain combines TRBV5-1 with TRBJ2-1; 11 nucleotides agree with TRBD2. The CDR3 extends over 20 amino acids. Germline V CDR1 and CDR2: SGHRS, YFSETQ. J lost 5 bases, V lost 3 bases, and 19 bases had no gene match.